This T cell receptor (beta chain) emerged from a study of T cell responses to AZD1222 COVID-19 vaccine. The assay was immunoSEQ multiplex PCR, and TCRdb's table has in-frame clones only and misses some. The sample includes 150,000 to 200,000 clones, 90% to 95% of them seen just once. Findings and caveats of the study: Baseline serology detected seropositivity in only a handful of AZD1222 recipients. Along spike, vaccine-associated CD4 TCRs were found throughout, with dominance at 160-218 and 743-854.

As to this clone: The antigen remains undetermined.

The sample in question was peripheral blood, obtained 28 days after the second AZD1222 dose. The receptor was derived from an adult who received the AZD1222 COVID-19 vaccine.

The CDR3 DNA reads as TGTGCCAGCAGCTTAGGAGCAGCCAATGAAAAACTGTTTTTT. This translates into CASSLGAANEKLFF. The rearrangement links TRBV7-9 to TRBJ1-4; D unclear. The V end lost 1 base, the J end lost 5 bases, and 8 bases lay between the germline ends. The CDR3 consists of 14 residues. The germline V gene has CDR1 SEHNR and CDR2 FQNEAQ (reference sequence). Full variable domain (rest looked up from reference TRBV7-9 and TRBJ1-4): DTGVSQNPRHKITKRGQNVTFRCDPISEHNRLYWYRQTLGQGPEFLTYFQNEAQLEKSRLLSDRFSAERPKGSFSTLEIQRTEQGDSAMYLCASSLGAANEKLFFGSGTQLSVL.